This T cell receptor beta chain originates from a study of T cell responses to AZD1222 COVID-19 vaccine. On the study more broadly: Investigators merged groups given second doses at roughly 4 or roughly 12 weeks.

The method was immunoSEQ multiplex PCR; TCRdb's version includes in-frame clones alone and lacks a portion of them. Among some 140,000 clones listed, under 95% were seen once. The germline V gene encodes CDR1 SGHTA and CDR2 FQGTGA. The CDR3 extends over 13 amino acids. V was cut by 1 base and J by 10 bases, with 8 bases left in between. On this clone itself: Its antigen is not identified.

Overall study results and limits: Females made up more of the donors, who were largely white British, and clonal diversity may have come out too low. Targets within unmutated variant regions were reportedly found for nearly half of spike-specific TCRs. The study found vaccine-associated CD4 TCRs spanning spike, dominant at 160-218 and 743-854.

The TCR comes from an adult in good health. This chain joins TRBV7-3 and TRBJ1-6; D uncertain. Sequencing was performed on peripheral blood, taken on day 0 of AZD1222 vaccination. The chain's CDR3 is CASSLSWGSPLHF. The CDR3 coding sequence is TGTGCCAGCAGCTTAAGTTGGGGATCACCCCTCCACTTT.